One sample yielded the 14 T cell receptor beta chains listed below, sequenced in a study of glioma-infiltrating T cells after dendritic cell vaccination. Libraries were prepared by immunoSEQ multiplex PCR; TCRdb keeps only in-frame clonotypes and omits some of them. This table holds about 100,000 clones, 80% found once. Time point: after dendritic cell vaccination, including at tumor progression/relapse. The input for sequencing was blood, taken after dendritic cell vaccination. The receptors shown here come from a human donor with glioblastoma.

CDR3 sequence reads: CASSLVANSYNEQFF. The DNA for the CDR3 is TGCGCCAGCAGCTTGGTGGCCAACTCCTACAATGAGCAGTTCTTC. This sequence joins TRBV5-1 and TRBJ2-1; D is unclear. Germline CDR1 is SGHRS and CDR2 is YFSETQ. This CDR3 region has 15 residues. Trimming pared 0 bases from V and 0 bases from J, leaving 7 bases between.

The chain carries TRBV29-1 and TRBJ1-2; 9 bases are a match to TRBD1. V gave up 7 bases and J gave up 5 bases; unmatched junction bases: 8. This CDR3 contains 13 residues. CDR1 is SQVTM and CDR2 is ANQGSEA in the germline V gene. This CDR3 is CSASDRGFYGYTF. CDR3 DNA: TGCAGCGCCTCGGACAGGGGCTTTTATGGCTACACCTTC.

The gene calls are TRBV6-5 and TRBJ2-7; D is perhaps TRBD1 (6 bases). CDR1 and CDR2 (germline): MNHEY, SVGAGI. CDR3 size: 12 residues. V was cut by 5 bases and J by 6 bases, with 11 bases left in between. The CDR3 bases are TGTGCCAGCAGTCACTTAGGGGGCGAGCAGTACTTC. Encoded protein: CASSHLGGEQYF.

The chain recombines TRBV28 with TRBJ2-7; TRBD1 aligns across 8 bases. The J segment lost 2 bases and the V segment lost 4 bases, leaving 7 bases of the junction unmatched. CDR1 and CDR2 from the germline V gene are MDHEN and SYDVKM. The CDR3 runs 15 residues. DNA of the CDR3: TGTGCCAGCAGTTGGGAAACACAGGGGGCCTACGAGCAGTACTTC. This codes for CASSWETQGAYEQYF. The variable domain in full, with the rest retrieved from reference TRBV28 and TRBJ2-7, is DVKVTQSSRYLVKRTGEKVFLECVQDMDHENMFWYRQDPGLGLRLIYFSYDVKMKEKGDIPEGYSVSREKKERFSLILESASTNQTSMYLCASSWETQGAYEQYFGPGTRLTVT.

The V call is TRBV11-2, the J call TRBJ1-6, with D possibly being TRBD1 (6 bases). V lost 6 bases and J lost 7, with 16 bases in between. CDR1 is SGHAT, CDR2 FQNNGV, per germline. This CDR3 is 15 amino acids long. CDR3 DNA sequence: TGTGCCAGCAGAAGCGAGGGACATCGGAATTCACCCCTCCACTTT. Translated, it gives CASRSEGHRNSPLHF.

The chain links TRBV5-5 to TRBJ1-2; 11 bases align to TRBD1. After removal of 4 bases from V and 4 bases from J, the junction contained 12 bases not matched to a gene. The germline V gene encodes CDR1 SGHKS and CDR2 YYEKEE (reference sequence). The CDR3 covers 17 residues. This CDR3 reads CASSVRTGGLLIYGYTF. DNA of the CDR3: TGTGCCAGCAGCGTGCGGACAGGGGGCTTGCTTATCTATGGCTACACCTTC.

The CDR3 region is CASSISGGALEQYF. DNA of the CDR3: TGCGCCAGCAGCATTAGCGGGGGGGCTCTCGAGCAGTACTTC. This chain uses TRBV5-1 with TRBJ2-7; the match to TRBD2 covers 11 bases. In germline, CDR1 is SGHRS, CDR2 YFSETQ. The CDR3 runs to 14 residues. J was trimmed by 6 bases and V by 4 bases; bases with no gene match: 6.

This chain connects TRBV27 to TRBJ1-4; perhaps TRBD1 as D (5 bases). The CDR3 loop spans 15 amino acids. Germline CDR1 reads MNHEY; CDR2 reads SMNVEV (reference sequence). Trimming took off 8 bases at V and 11 bases at J, with 24 bases between the two ends. The CDR3 DNA reads as TGTGCCAGCTCCCTTTTGGGGCAGGGATTAGGTAAACTGTTTTTT. This encodes CASSLLGQGLGKLFF.

The chain employs TRBV6-5 and TRBJ1-2, with a weak D call TRBD1 (5 bases). Trimming pared 5 bases from V and 9 bases from J, leaving 10 bases between. The CDR3 is 11 amino acids. Germline V gives CDR1 MNHEY, CDR2 SVGAGI. The CDR3 DNA is TGTGCCAGCAGTGAAGGGGTTCGCTACACCTTC. It translates to CASSEGVRYTF.

CDR3 region: CAIRETGQETQYF. CDR3 sequence (DNA): TGTGCCATCAGAGAGACAGGACAAGAGACCCAGTACTTC. The chain is built from TRBV10-3 and TRBJ2-5; D may be TRBD1 (6 bases). V gave up 6 bases and J gave up 2 bases, with 10 bases separating them. Germline V gene sequence: CDR1 ENHRY, CDR2 SYGVKD. The CDR3 contains 13 residues.

V gene TRBV5-6 combines with J gene TRBJ2-6; the match to TRBD2 covers 11 bases. This CDR3 comprises 18 residues. The V gene's germline CDR1 is SGHDT and CDR2 YYEEEE. V lost 0 bases to trimming and J lost 3 bases; unmatched junction nucleotides: 5. CDR3 in amino acids: CASSLVSGRAFGANVLTF. CDR3 nucleotides: TGTGCCAGCAGCTTGGTTAGCGGGAGGGCCTTTGGGGCCAACGTCCTGACTTTC.

The chain carries TRBV2 and TRBJ1-1; the match to TRBD1 covers 8 bases. This CDR3 is 15 amino acids long. Germline V lookup: CDR1 SNHLY, CDR2 FYNNEI. The V and J ends lost 2 bases and 6 bases, in that order; junction bases with no gene match: 8. The chain's CDR3 is CASSEQGAGEAEAFF. The DNA of the CDR3 is TGTGCCAGCAGTGAACAGGGGGCGGGTGAGGCTGAAGCTTTCTTT.

The CDR3 DNA follows: TGCGCCAGCAGCTTGGGACAGGGGCAAGAGACCCAGTACTTC. Residues: CASSLGQGQETQYF. This chain joins TRBV5-1 and TRBJ2-5; 8 bases are shared with TRBD1. Germline loops: CDR1 SGHRS, CDR2 YFSETQ. V was clipped by 0 bases and J by 2 bases; unmatched bases: 0. CDR3 length equals 14 residues. The variable domain in full, completed from reference TRBV5-1 and TRBJ2-5, reads KAGVTQTPRYLIKTRGQQVTLSCSPISGHRSVSWYQQTPGQGLQFLFEYFSETQRNKGNFPGRFSGRQFSNSRSEMNVSTLELGDSALYLCASSLGQGQETQYFGPGTRLLVL.

The chain joins TRBV19 to TRBJ1-2; no definite D call. With 2 bases removed from V and 4 bases from J, the gap between germline ends came to 5 bases. There are 12 residues in the CDR3. The germline CDR1 and CDR2 sequences are LNHDA and SQIVND (reference sequence). CDR3 bases: TGTGCCAGTAGTATATCCAGCTATGGCTACACCTTC. Its protein is CASSISSYGYTF.